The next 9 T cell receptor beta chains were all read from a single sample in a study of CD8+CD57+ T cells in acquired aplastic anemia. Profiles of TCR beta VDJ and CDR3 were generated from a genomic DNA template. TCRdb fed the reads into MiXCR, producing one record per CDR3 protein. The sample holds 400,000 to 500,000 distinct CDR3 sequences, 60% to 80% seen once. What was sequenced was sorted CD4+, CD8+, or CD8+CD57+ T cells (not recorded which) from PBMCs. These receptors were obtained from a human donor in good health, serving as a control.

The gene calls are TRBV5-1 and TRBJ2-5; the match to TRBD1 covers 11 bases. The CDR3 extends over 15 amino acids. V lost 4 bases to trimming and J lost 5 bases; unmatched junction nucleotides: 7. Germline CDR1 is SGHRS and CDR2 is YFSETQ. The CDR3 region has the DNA TGCGCCAGCAGCACGGGACAGGGGGTGTGGGAGACCCAGTACTTC. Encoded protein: CASSTGQGVWETQYF. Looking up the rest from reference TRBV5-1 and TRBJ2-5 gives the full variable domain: KAGVTQTPRYLIKTRGQQVTLSCSPISGHRSVSWYQQTPGQGLQFLFEYFSETQRNKGNFPGRFSGRQFSNSRSEMNVSTLELGDSALYLCASSTGQGVWETQYFGPGTRLLVL.

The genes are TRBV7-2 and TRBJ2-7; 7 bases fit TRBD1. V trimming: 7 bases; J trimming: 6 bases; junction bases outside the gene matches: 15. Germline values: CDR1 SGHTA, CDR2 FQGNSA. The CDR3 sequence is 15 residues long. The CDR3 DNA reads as TGTGCCAGCACCGTAAGCCAGGGGGACGACAGCGAGCAGTACTTC. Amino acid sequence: CASTVSQGDDSEQYF. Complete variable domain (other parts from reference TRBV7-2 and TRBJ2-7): GAGVSQSPSNKVTEKGKDVELRCDPISGHTALYWYRQSLGQGLEFLIYFQGNSAPDKSGLPSDRFSAERTGGSVSTLTIQRTQQEDSAVYLCASTVSQGDDSEQYFGPGTRLTVT.

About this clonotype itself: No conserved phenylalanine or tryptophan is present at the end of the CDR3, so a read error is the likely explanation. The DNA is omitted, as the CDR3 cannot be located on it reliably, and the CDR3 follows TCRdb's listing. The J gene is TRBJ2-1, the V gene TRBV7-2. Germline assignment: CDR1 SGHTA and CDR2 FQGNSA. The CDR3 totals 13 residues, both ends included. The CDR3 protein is CASRWVKNNQPHY.

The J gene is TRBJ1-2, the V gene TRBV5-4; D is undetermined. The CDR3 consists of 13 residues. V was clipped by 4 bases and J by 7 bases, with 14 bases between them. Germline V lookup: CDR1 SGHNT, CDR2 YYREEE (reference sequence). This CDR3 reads CASSGTRAVGYTF. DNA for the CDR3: TGTGCCAGCAGCGGAACACGGGCAGTTGGCTACACCTTC.

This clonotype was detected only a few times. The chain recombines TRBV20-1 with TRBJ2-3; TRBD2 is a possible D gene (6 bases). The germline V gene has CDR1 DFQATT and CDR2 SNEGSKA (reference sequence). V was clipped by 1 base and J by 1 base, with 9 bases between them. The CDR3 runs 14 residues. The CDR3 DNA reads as TGCAGTGCTAGAGGGGTAGCGGGCACAGATACGCAGTATTTT. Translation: CSARGVAGTDTQYF.

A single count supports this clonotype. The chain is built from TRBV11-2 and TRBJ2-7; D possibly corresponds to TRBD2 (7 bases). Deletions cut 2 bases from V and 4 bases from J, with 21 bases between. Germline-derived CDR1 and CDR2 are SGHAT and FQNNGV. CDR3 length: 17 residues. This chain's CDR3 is CASSLSTRTGGPYEQYF. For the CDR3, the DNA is TGTGCCAGCAGCTTAAGCACCCGCACCGGGGGGCCTTACGAGCAGTACTTC.

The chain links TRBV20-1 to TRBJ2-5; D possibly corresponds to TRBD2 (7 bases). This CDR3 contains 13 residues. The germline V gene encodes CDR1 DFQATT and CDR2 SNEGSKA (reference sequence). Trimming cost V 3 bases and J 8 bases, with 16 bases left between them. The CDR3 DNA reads TGCAGTGCTAGTATGGCGGGGGCGGACACCCAGTACTTC. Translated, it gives CSASMAGADTQYF.

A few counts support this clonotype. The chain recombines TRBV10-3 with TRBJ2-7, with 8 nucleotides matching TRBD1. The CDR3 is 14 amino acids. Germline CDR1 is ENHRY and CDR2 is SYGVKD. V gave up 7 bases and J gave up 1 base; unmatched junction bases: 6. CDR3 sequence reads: CAITGQGLSYEQYF. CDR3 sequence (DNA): TGTGCCATCACTGGACAGGGACTTTCCTACGAGCAGTACTTC.

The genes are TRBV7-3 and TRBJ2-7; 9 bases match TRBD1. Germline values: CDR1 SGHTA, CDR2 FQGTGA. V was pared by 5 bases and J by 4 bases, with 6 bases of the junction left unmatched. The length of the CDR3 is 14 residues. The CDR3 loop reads CASSVTGGVYEQYF. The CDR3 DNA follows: TGTGCCAGCAGCGTGACAGGGGGGGTGTACGAGCAGTACTTC.